This passage covers 29 T cell receptor beta chains from one sample sequenced in a study of regulatory T cells in long-lasting Graves disease. Time point given: newly diagnosed GD, antithyroid drugs for less than 3 months. PBMC RNA served as the TCR library source. The TCR beta library used iRepertoire HTBI primers with Arm-PCR amplification of CDR3. Via MiXCR, TCRdb re-called the multiplex PCR reads, giving one row per CDR3 protein. The table lists about 470,000 distinct CDR3 sequences, under 20% of them singletons. These data are also associated with another study on T cells in Graves' hyperthyroidism and ophthalmopathy.

This specimen was peripheral blood mononuclear cells (PBMCs), taken at new diagnosis, from a patient treated with antithyroid drugs. The receptor source for this set is a man aged 35-49 years with Graves disease.

This clonotype was found a few times. V is TRBV6-1 and J is TRBJ1-3; 8 bases line up with TRBD1. Trimming took 4 bases from V and 5 from J; bases not matched to a gene: 7. The CDR3 contains 15 residues. Germline V gene lookup returns CDR1 MNHNS and CDR2 SASEGT. In nucleotides, the CDR3 is TGTGCCAGCAGTGCCAGGACAGGGATCCGAAACACCATATATTTT. Translated, it gives CASSARTGIRNTIYF.

The sample holds a few counts of this clonotype. The chain joins TRBV4-1 to TRBJ2-5, with TRBD2 matching 14 bases. V was pared by 4 bases and J by 5 bases, with 9 bases of the junction left unmatched. This CDR3 spans 17 amino acids. Germline loops: CDR1 MGHRA, CDR2 YSYEKL. The CDR3 sequence is CASSLDGTSGSVETQYF. CDR3 sequence (DNA): TGCGCCAGCAGCCTCGACGGGACTAGCGGGAGTGTCGAGACCCAGTACTTC.

This clonotype appeared a few times. The chain is built from TRBV7-8 and TRBJ1-2; D possibly corresponds to TRBD1 (5 bases). Germline V gene lookup returns CDR1 SGHVS and CDR2 FQNEAQ. The V end lost 1 base, the J end lost 4 bases, and 13 bases lay between the germline ends. The length of the CDR3 is 15 residues. CDR3 DNA sequence: TGTGCCAGCAGCTTAGGGGGCGTACTCGTCTATGGCTACACCTTC. The encoded protein is CASSLGGVLVYGYTF.

This clonotype was recorded at least ten times. The CDR3 sequence: CASRGTSGRAGNEQFF. Written as DNA, the CDR3 is TGTGCCAGCAGAGGGACTAGCGGGAGGGCCGGAAATGAGCAGTTCTTC. The J gene is TRBJ2-1, the V gene TRBV11-3; 16 bases match TRBD2. J was trimmed by 7 bases and V by 6 bases; bases with no gene match: 6. Germline lookup yields CDR1 SGHNT and CDR2 YENEEA. This CDR3 has 16 residues.

CDR3 residues: CATLGIGNYGYTF. The CDR3, as DNA: TGTGCCACCTTGGGGATCGGTAACTATGGCTACACCTTC. The chain is built from TRBV10-3 and TRBJ1-2; D is uncertain. The germline V and J ends were trimmed by 10 bases and 1 base, with 13 bases remaining between them. The CDR3 totals 13 residues. Germline V gives CDR1 ENHRY, CDR2 SYGVKD.

This clonotype was detected ten times or more. V gene TRBV2 combines with J gene TRBJ1-1; D remains unclear. CDR1 and CDR2 from the germline V gene are SNHLY and FYNNEI. Trimming pared 2 bases from V and 6 bases from J, leaving 10 bases between. The CDR3 length is 13 residues. CDR3 residues: CASSESLRSEAFF. As DNA, the CDR3 is TGTGCCAGCAGTGAAAGCCTCCGGTCTGAAGCTTTCTTT.

This clonotype was observed many times. J is TRBJ2-7 and V is TRBV28, with a possible D match to TRBD1 (6 bases). Germline V gene data show CDR1 as MDHEN and CDR2 as SYDVKM. This CDR3 has 14 amino acids. Trimming left V 3 bases short and J 7 bases short, with 16 bases between. CDR3 sequence: CASSLIRGNREQYF. The CDR3 DNA is TGTGCCAGCAGTTTGATTAGGGGGAATAGGGAGCAGTACTTC. Complete variable domain (other parts from reference TRBV28 and TRBJ2-7): DVKVTQSSRYLVKRTGEKVFLECVQDMDHENMFWYRQDPGLGLRLIYFSYDVKMKEKGDIPEGYSVSREKKERFSLILESASTNQTSMYLCASSLIRGNREQYFGPGTRLTVT.

The CDR3 reads CSGWRSYNEQFF. DNA for the CDR3: TGCAGCGGCTGGCGGTCCTACAATGAGCAGTTCTTC. V usage is TRBV29-1 and J usage is TRBJ2-1; D gene ambiguous. The CDR3 runs 12 residues. Trimming cost V 7 bases and J 1 base, with 8 bases left between them. The germline V gene has CDR1 SQVTM and CDR2 ANQGSEA.

In this sample, this clonotype turned up many times. This chain connects TRBV3-1 to TRBJ1-4; D unclear. Trimming shortened V by 1 base and J by 5 bases, and 11 bases separated the two germline ends. The CDR3 runs to 15 residues. The V gene's germline CDR1 is LGHDT and CDR2 YNNKEL (reference sequence). The CDR3 region is CASSQGLLMNEKLFF. The CDR3 DNA reads as TGTGCCAGCAGCCAAGGGTTACTGATGAATGAAAAACTGTTTTTT.

The chain joins TRBV7-8 to TRBJ2-3; 7 nucleotides align to TRBD2. Trimming removed 5 bases from V and 7 bases from J; junction bases left unmatched: 12. Germline V gene lookup returns CDR1 SGHVS and CDR2 FQNEAQ. The CDR3 has 15 residues. The DNA of the CDR3 is TGTGCCAGCAGCGAAAACGCGGGAGCGGGGAATACGCAGTATTTT. It codes for CASSENAGAGNTQYF.

At least ten counts were recorded for this clonotype. The chain combines TRBV28 with TRBJ1-2; D remains unclear. This CDR3 comprises 15 residues. V lost 6 bases and J 2 bases, leaving 16 bases between the germline ends. Germline V gene data show CDR1 as MDHEN and CDR2 as SYDVKM. The DNA of the CDR3 is TGTGCCAGCAGATCGGTAGGGCGGGGAAACTATGGCTACACCTTC. It yields the protein CASRSVGRGNYGYTF.

This clonotype has ten or more counts. The V and J genes are TRBV15 and TRBJ2-5; the D gene is possibly TRBD1 (5 bases). The CDR3 covers 13 residues. Deletions cut 1 base from V and 3 bases from J, with 6 bases between. The V gene's germline CDR1 is LNHNV and CDR2 YYDKDF (reference sequence). In DNA form, the CDR3 reads TGTGCCACCAGCAGAGTCAGGGAAGAGACCCAGTACTTC. Its translation: CATSRVREETQYF.

This clonotype was seen only a few times. The genes are TRBV20-1 and TRBJ2-7, with 7 bases identical to TRBD2. The germline CDR1 and CDR2 sequences are DFQATT and SNEGSKA (reference sequence). The CDR3 runs to 15 residues. Trimming at V came to 3 bases and at J to 5 bases, leaving 13 bases not matched to a gene. The CDR3 protein is CSASRSGTTQNEQYF. The CDR3 bases are TGCAGTGCTAGTAGGTCCGGGACTACTCAAAACGAGCAGTACTTC.

This clonotype was observed many times. This chain links TRBV20-1 with TRBJ2-7; D is unclear. Germline loops: CDR1 DFQATT, CDR2 SNEGSKA (reference sequence). This CDR3 is 13 amino acids long. This CDR3 reads CSGLAATAYEQYF. CDR3 nucleotide sequence: TGCAGCGGCTTGGCGGCGACCGCCTACGAGCAGTACTTC.

The table lists this clonotype with many counts. The chain links TRBV3-1 to TRBJ2-1; no definite D call. Germline V gene data show CDR1 as LGHDT and CDR2 as YNNKEL (reference sequence). The ends were cut back, 8 bases at V and 2 bases at J, with 7 bases in the middle. The CDR3 sequence is 12 residues long. As DNA, the CDR3 is TGTGCCAGCCACCCTCCCTACAATGAGCAGTTCTTC. It is translated as CASHPPYNEQFF.

This clonotype was recorded at least ten times. CDR3 DNA: TGCGCCAGCACGAACCGGCTAGCGGGAGAGGGGGATGAGCAGTTCTTC. Encoded protein: CASTNRLAGEGDEQFF. The rearrangement joins TRBV10-2 to TRBJ2-1; 10 bases line up with TRBD2. Germline CDR1 is WSHSY and CDR2 is SAAADI. The length of the CDR3 is 16 residues. The V and J ends lost 7 bases and 8 bases, in that order; junction bases with no gene match: 14.

The chain combines TRBV28 with TRBJ1-2, with D uncertain. The CDR3 is made up of 12 amino acids. Germline loops: CDR1 MDHEN, CDR2 SYDVKM. V was pared by 5 bases and J by 7 bases, with 11 bases between. The CDR3: CASSPLHGGYTF. The CDR3 region has the DNA TGTGCCAGCAGTCCCCTTCATGGTGGCTACACCTTC.

This clonotype was counted many times. One end of the junction varies from germline; a read error may be responsible. V is TRBV11-2 and J is TRBJ1-1, with 8 positions matching TRBD1. CDR3 size: 14 residues. The germline gives CDR1 SGHAT, CDR2 FQNNGV. CDR3 region: CASSLESRGPEAFF. The CDR3 coding sequence is TGTGCCAGCAGCCTAGAAAGCAGGGGGCCTGAAGCTTTCTTT.

The chain couples TRBV14 to TRBJ1-4; 7 nucleotides align to TRBD1. This CDR3 region has 18 residues. Per the germline V gene, CDR1 is SGHDN and CDR2 is FVKESK. The V segment lost 0 bases and the J segment 9 bases; nucleotides outside the gene matches: 16. The CDR3 loop reads CASSQDQALRGRFQKLFF. The CDR3 nucleotides read TGTGCCAGCAGCCAAGATCAAGCGTTGAGGGGGCGCTTTCAAAAACTGTTTTTT.

The chain employs TRBV28 and TRBJ2-3, with TRBD2 matching 8 bases. V shed 6 bases and J 4 bases; nucleotides not matched to a gene: 6. Germline loops: CDR1 MDHEN, CDR2 SYDVKM. This CDR3 is built from 14 residues. This chain's CDR3 is CASSSGSSPDTQYF. CDR3 DNA sequence: TGTGCCAGCAGCAGCGGGAGTAGTCCAGATACGCAGTATTTT.

This chain connects TRBV12-3 or TRBV12-4 to TRBJ2-7; 13 bases align to TRBD2. CDR3 length: 15 residues. Trimming took 4 bases from V and 6 from J; bases not matched to a gene: 6. The CDR3 protein is CASSSLGLAGVEQYF. The CDR3 bases are TGTGCCAGCAGTTCCCTCGGACTAGCGGGAGTCGAGCAGTACTTC.

The chain has TRBV10-2 and TRBJ1-1, with 8 bases identical to TRBD1. V gave up 4 bases and J gave up 0 bases; unmatched junction bases: 7. Germline CDR1 WSHSY, CDR2 SAAADI. This CDR3 has 16 residues. As DNA, the CDR3 is TGCGCCAGCAGTGGAGCTGACAGGGGTCTGAACACTGAAGCTTTCTTT. Its translation: CASSGADRGLNTEAFF.

This clonotype occurred a few times. The rearrangement uses TRBV10-3 and TRBJ2-7; maybe TRBD2 (7 bases). Germline CDR1 is ENHRY and CDR2 is SYGVKD. The CDR3 is 12 amino acids. Trimming shortened V by 6 bases and J by 5 bases, and 11 bases separated the two germline ends. CDR3 DNA sequence: TGTGCCATCAGGAGGGGGGGCCACGAGCAGTACTTC. Amino acid sequence: CAIRRGGHEQYF.

There are many counts of this clonotype. J is TRBJ2-2 and V is TRBV6-2 or TRBV6-3, with TRBD2 matching 9 bases. In germline, CDR1 is MNHEY, CDR2 SVGEGT. The CDR3 length is 18 residues. V was pared by 0 bases and J by 5 bases, with 10 bases of the junction left unmatched. CDR3 loop: CASSYSTKREAPTGELFF. DNA of the CDR3: TGTGCCAGCAGTTACTCGACTAAGCGGGAGGCCCCGACCGGGGAGCTGTTTTTT.

Many counts were recorded for this clonotype. The chain recombines TRBV28 with TRBJ1-6; D is possibly TRBD1 (5 bases). The CDR3 covers 15 residues. Trimming took off 7 bases at V and 0 bases at J, with 10 bases between the two ends. Germline V CDR1 and CDR2: MDHEN, SYDVKM. The CDR3 is CASKQGSSYNSPLHF. In DNA, the CDR3 is TGTGCCAGCAAGCAGGGAAGCTCCTATAATTCACCCCTCCACTTT.

This clonotype was seen more than once but under ten times. The V gene is TRBV24-1, the J gene TRBJ1-5; TRBD1 might be the D (6 bases). This CDR3 contains 14 residues. Germline CDR1 and CDR2: KGHDR and SFDVKD. Trimming took off 5 bases at V and 3 bases at J, with 10 bases between the two ends. CDR3 loop: CATSASGANQPQHF. The CDR3, as DNA: TGTGCCACCAGTGCATCAGGGGCCAATCAGCCCCAGCATTTT.

This clonotype was counted a few times. The chain employs TRBV6-1 and TRBJ2-2, with D unresolved. V was pared by 6 bases and J by 5 bases, with 10 bases between. There are 13 residues in the CDR3. Germline CDR1 reads MNHNS; CDR2 reads SASEGT. Here the CDR3 DNA reads TGTGCCAGCAGGCCCGTTGTAACCGGGGAGCTGTTTTTT. Translation: CASRPVVTGELFF.

For the CDR3, the DNA is TGTGCCAGCAGCGTAGGCCCACAGTCTTTGGGCGGGGAGCTGTTTTTT. Translated: CASSVGPQSLGGELFF. The rearrangement links TRBV9 to TRBJ2-2; D is uncertain. The ends were cut back, 0 bases at V and 7 bases at J, with 16 bases in the middle. This CDR3 spans 16 amino acids. From germline, CDR1 is SGDLS and CDR2 YYNGEE.

This clonotype has more than one count but fewer than ten. The J gene is TRBJ1-3, the V gene TRBV12-5; no reliable D call. V lost 5 bases and J 4 bases, leaving 6 bases between the germline ends. CDR1 and CDR2 from the germline V gene are LGHNT and FRNRAP. The CDR3 runs to 12 residues. CDR3 amino acids: CASGRNGNTIYF. DNA of the CDR3: TGTGCTAGTGGTCGAAACGGAAACACCATATATTTT.